This T cell receptor (beta chain) was identified in a study of TIL therapy for anti-PD-1-resistant metastatic lung cancer. Study overall: By whole-exome sequencing, median non-synonymous tumor mutation burden was less than 1.6 mutations per megabase. Study-wide findings and caveats: Many TIL product clones were absent from baseline tumor, suggesting clonal contraction.

This clone was seen only a few times. The antigen is undetermined. Trimming took 0 bases from V and 4 from J, leaving 7 bases between them. The CDR3 spans 13 residues. Germline-derived CDR1 and CDR2 are SGHDT and YYEEEE. This was the immunoSEQ v3 assay. Generated by immunoSEQ multiplex PCR, the TCRdb table keeps only in-frame clones and is missing some. The table lists about 95,000 clones, around three fifths of them singletons. Time point reported: pre-treatment sample, taken before nivolumab and TIL therapy. Most excised metastases sampled were pleural nodules or supraclavicular lymph nodes. This specimen consisted of tumor tissue, obtained at baseline. The receptor comes from a person aged 25 to 79 with non-small cell lung cancer. V and J are TRBV5-6 and TRBJ2-5; D is uncertain. The chain's CDR3 is CASSLGLPETQYF. In DNA form, the CDR3 reads TGTGCCAGCAGCTTGGGCCTCCCAGAGACCCAGTACTTC.